The present TCR beta chain was sequenced within a study of cytomegalovirus exposure and HLA in healthy donors. The germline gives CDR1 SEHNR, CDR2 FQNEAQ (reference sequence). The CDR3 is made up of 14 amino acids. Concerning this clone: One end of the junction fails to match germline, which may point to a read error.

13 Jbeta primers and 60 Vbeta primers were used for the PCR. The table came from immunoSEQ multiplex PCR; TCRdb's copy has only in-frame clones and leaves some out. In the table there are approximately 130,000 clones, over 65% of which are singletons. This chain uses TRBV7-9 with TRBJ1-1, with 8 bases identical to TRBD1. The TCR originated in a man aged 35-49 years in good health and CMV-seronegative. Sample: PBMCs. The CDR3 DNA reads TGTTCCAGCAGCTTAGGCCCGGACAGGGAGGAAGCTTTCTTT. Protein: CSSSLGPDREEAFF.